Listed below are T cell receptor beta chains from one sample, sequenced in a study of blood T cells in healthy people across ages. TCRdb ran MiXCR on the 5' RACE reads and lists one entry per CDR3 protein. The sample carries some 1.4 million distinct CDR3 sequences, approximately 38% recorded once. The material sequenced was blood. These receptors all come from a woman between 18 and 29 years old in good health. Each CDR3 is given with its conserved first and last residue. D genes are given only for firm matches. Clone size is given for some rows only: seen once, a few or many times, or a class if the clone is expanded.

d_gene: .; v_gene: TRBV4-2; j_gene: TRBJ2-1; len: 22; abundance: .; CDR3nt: TGTGCCAGCAGCCAAGAAATGGCCGACCGCCTCTTGGTAGGGATTCATGACAATGAGCAGTTCTTC; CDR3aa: CASSQEMADRLLVGIHDNEQFF
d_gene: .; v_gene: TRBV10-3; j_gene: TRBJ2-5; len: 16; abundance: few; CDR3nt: TGTGCCATCAGTGAGGTGGCGGGGAAAAGCCAAGAGACCCAGTACTTC; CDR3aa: CAISEVAGKSQETQYF
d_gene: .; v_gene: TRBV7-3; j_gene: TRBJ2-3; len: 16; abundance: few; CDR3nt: TGTGCCAGCAGCCCTACACCGGGCCGGGGATCTCATACGCAGTATTTT; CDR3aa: CASSPTPGRGSHTQYF
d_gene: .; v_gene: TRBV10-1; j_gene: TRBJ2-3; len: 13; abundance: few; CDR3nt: TGCGCCAGCACTAGGGACCGCACAGATACGCAGTATTTT; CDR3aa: CASTRDRTDTQYF
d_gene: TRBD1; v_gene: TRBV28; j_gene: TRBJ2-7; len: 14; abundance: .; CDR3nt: TGTGCCAGCGATTGGGGGACAGGGGCCTACGAGCAGTACTTC; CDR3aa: CASDWGTGAYEQYF
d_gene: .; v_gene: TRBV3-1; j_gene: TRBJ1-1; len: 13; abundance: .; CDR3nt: TGTGCCAGCAGCCTCCGGGACGGGCTTGAAGCTTTCTTT; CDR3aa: CASSLRDGLEAFF
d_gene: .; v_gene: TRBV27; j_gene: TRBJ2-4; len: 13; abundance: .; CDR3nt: TGTGCCCCTCGAGGAGGGTTGAAAAACATTCAGTACTTC; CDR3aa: CAPRGGLKNIQYF
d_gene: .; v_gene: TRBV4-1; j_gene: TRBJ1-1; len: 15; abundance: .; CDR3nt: TGCGCCAGCAGCCGAGCTGACAGTTTGAACACTGAAGCTTTCTTT; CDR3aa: CASSRADSLNTEAFF
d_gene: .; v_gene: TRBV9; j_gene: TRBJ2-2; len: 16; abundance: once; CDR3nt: TGTGCCAGCAGCGTAGGAGGGGGGCCGAGGACCGGGGAGCTGTTTTTT; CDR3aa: CASSVGGGPRTGELFF
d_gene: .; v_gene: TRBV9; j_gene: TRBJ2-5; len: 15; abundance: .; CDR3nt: TGTGCCAGTAGCGAGGGGGGGGCCCTCGGGAATGAGCAGTACTTC; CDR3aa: CASSEGGALGNEQYF
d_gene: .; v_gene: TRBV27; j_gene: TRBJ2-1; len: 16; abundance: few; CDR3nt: TGTGCCAGCAGTCCCCTGGACAGCTACTCCTACAATGAGCAGTTCTTC; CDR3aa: CASSPLDSYSYNEQFF
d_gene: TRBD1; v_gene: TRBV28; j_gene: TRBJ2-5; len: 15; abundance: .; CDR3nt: TGTGCCAGCAGTTTAGTACAGGGGGCACGGGAGACCCAGTACTTC; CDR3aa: CASSLVQGARETQYF
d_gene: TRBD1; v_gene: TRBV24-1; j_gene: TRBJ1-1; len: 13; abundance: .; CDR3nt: TGTGCCACCAGCGGACAGGTGAACACTGAAGCTTTCTTT; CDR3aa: CATSGQVNTEAFF
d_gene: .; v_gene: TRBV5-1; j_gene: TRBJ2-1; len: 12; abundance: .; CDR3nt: TGCACCAGCAGCTTGGTTCGGGAGAAGGAGTTCTTC; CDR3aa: CTSSLVREKEFF
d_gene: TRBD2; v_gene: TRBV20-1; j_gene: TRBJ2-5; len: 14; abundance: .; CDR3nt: TGCAGTGCTAGCCGAGGACTAGCGATGGAGACCCAGTACTTC; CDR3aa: CSASRGLAMETQYF
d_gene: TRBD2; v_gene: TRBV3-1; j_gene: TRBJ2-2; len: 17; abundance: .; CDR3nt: TGTGCCAGCAGCCAATTCATAGCGGGGACAAGTATCGGGGAGCTGTTTTTT; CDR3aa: CASSQFIAGTSIGELFF
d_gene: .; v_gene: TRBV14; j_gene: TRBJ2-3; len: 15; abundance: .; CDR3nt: TGTGCCAGCAGCCTCTCGGGGGCTCAAACAGACACGCAGTATTTT; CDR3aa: CASSLSGAQTDTQYF
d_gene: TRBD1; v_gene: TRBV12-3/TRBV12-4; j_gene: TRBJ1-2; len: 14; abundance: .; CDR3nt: TGTGCCAGCAGTTTAGGGACAGGGGGCAGCGGCTACACCTTC; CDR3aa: CASSLGTGGSGYTF
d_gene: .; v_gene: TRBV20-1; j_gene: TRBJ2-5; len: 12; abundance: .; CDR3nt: TGCAGTGCCACCGGGACGGCGGAGACCCAGTACTTC; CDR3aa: CSATGTAETQYF
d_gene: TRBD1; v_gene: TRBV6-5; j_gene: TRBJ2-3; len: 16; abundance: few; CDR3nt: TGTGCCAGCAGTTACTCGAAACAGGGGGGCACAGATACGCAGTATTTT; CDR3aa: CASSYSKQGGTDTQYF
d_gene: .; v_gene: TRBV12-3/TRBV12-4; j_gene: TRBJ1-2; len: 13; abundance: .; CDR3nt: TGTGCCAGCAGGGAGACAGGTGTAGATGGCTACACCTTC; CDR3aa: CASRETGVDGYTF
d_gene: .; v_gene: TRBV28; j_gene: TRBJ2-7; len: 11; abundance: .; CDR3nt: TGTGCCAGCAGTTCCTTGGTCGAGCAGTACTTC; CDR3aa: CASSSLVEQYF
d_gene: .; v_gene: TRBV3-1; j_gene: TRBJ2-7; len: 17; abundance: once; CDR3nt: TGTGCCAGCAGCCAAGGGAGGAAGGGGTTCGGCTCCTACGAGCAGTACTTC; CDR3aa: CASSQGRKGFGSYEQYF
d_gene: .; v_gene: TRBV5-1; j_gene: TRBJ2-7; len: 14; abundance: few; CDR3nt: TGCGCCAGCAGCCTTGGGACTCGGGGCTCCGAGCAGTACTTC; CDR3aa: CASSLGTRGSEQYF
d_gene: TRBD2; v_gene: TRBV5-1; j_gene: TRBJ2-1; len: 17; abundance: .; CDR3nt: TGCGCCAGCAGCTCCGGGACTAGCGGGGGATTCTACAATGAGCAGTTCTTC; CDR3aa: CASSSGTSGGFYNEQFF
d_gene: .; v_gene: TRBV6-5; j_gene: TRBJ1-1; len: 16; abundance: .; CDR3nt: TGTGCCAGCAGGTACACCGCAGGGGTCAGATACACTGAAGCTTTCTTT; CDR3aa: CASRYTAGVRYTEAFF
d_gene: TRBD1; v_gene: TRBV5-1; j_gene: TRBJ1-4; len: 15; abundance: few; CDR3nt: TGCGCCAGCAGCTCGATGACAGGGAGTAATGAAAAACTGTTTTTT; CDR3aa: CASSSMTGSNEKLFF
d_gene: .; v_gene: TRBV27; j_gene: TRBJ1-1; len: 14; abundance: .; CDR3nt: TGTGCCAGCAGCCGTCTTCGTGGCGGCACTGAAGCTTTCTTT; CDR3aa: CASSRLRGGTEAFF
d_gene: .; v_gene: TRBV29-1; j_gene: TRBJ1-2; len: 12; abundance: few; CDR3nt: TGCAGCGTGGTACAGGGTTTCTATGGCTACACCTTC; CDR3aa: CSVVQGFYGYTF
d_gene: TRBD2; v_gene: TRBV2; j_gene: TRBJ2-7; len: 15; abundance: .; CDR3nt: TGTGCCAGTCAGCCGGGACTAGCGGGAGCAGTCGAGCAGTACTTC; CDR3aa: CASQPGLAGAVEQYF
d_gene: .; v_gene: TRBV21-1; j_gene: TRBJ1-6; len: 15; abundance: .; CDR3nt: TGTGCCAGCAGCAATGACAACCGGAGTGGCTCACCCCTCCACTTT; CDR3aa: CASSNDNRSGSPLHF
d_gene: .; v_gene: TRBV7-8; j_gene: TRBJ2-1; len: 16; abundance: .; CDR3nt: TGTGCCAGCAGCATAAGGGGCCAGGGGGGAGCGGATGAGCAGTTCTTC; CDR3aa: CASSIRGQGGADEQFF
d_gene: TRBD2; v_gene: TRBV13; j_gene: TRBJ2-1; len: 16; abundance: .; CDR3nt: TGTGCCAGCAGCGAAAGGCGGGCGGGGGGAGTCCAAGAGCAGTTCTTC; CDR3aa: CASSERRAGGVQEQFF
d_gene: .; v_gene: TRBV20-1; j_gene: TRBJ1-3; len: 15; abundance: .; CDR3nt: TGCAGTGCTAGAGATCGCCCGAGCTCTGGAAACACCATATATTTT; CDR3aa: CSARDRPSSGNTIYF
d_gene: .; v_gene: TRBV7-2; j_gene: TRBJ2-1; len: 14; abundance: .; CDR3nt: TGTGCCAGCAGCCCAATCACACTAGGCGATGAGCAGTTCTTC; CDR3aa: CASSPITLGDEQFF
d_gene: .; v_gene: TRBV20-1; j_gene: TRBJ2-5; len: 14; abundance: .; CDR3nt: TGCAGTGCTAGGGCCCCGACTAGTTTGGAGACCCAGTACTTC; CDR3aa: CSARAPTSLETQYF
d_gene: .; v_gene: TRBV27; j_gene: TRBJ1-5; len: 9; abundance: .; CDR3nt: TGTGCCAGCTCTAAGCCCCAGCATTTT; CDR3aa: CASSKPQHF
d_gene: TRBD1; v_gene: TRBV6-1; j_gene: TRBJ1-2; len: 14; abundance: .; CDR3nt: TGTGCCAGCAGTGAGACAGGGGATAACTATGGCTACACCTTC; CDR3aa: CASSETGDNYGYTF
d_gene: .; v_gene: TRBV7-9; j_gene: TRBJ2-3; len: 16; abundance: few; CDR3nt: TGTGCCAGCAGCCCCCCGGGACATAGGGGGGCAGATACGCAGTATTTT; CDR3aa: CASSPPGHRGADTQYF
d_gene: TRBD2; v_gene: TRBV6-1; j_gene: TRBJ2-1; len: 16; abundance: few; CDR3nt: TGTGCCAGCAGTGCTCTAGCGGGGGGATTAATGAATGAGCAGTTCTTC; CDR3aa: CASSALAGGLMNEQFF
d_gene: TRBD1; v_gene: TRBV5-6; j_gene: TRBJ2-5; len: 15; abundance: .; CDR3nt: TGTGCCAGCAGCTTGTATGGACAGGGGAAAGAGACCCAGTACTTC; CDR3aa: CASSLYGQGKETQYF
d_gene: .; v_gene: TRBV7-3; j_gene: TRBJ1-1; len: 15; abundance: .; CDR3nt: TGTGCCAGCAGCTTCCCCCGGACGGTGAACACTGAAGCTTTCTTT; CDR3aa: CASSFPRTVNTEAFF
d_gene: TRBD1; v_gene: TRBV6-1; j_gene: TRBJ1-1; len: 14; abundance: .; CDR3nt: TGTGCCAGCAGACAGACAGGGGTGAACACTGAAGCTTTCTTT; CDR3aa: CASRQTGVNTEAFF
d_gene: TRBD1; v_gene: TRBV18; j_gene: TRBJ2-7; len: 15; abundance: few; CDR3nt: TGTGCCAGCTCATCCCGACAGGGGGGAGTCTACGAGCAGTACTTC; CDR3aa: CASSSRQGGVYEQYF